Each of the 26 T cell receptor beta chains below was sequenced from the same sample in a study of response to subunit inactivated influenza vaccine. Using its own MiXCR run on the RT-PCR reads, TCRdb lists one record per CDR3 protein. The top ten clones hold around 14% of a sample with fewer than 600,000 distinct CDR3 sequences, around 7.9% of them seen once. The input for sequencing was PBMCs from blood, taken 23 months after vaccination. The origin of the receptors is a man aged 50-75 years who received an inactivated influenza vaccine.

Details on this clonotype: A much bigger clone sits one base away, suggesting this may be a read error. The chain combines TRBV11-2 with TRBJ2-1, with 7 bases aligning to TRBD2. The CDR3 runs 17 residues. Trimming cost V 4 bases and J 3 bases; bases outside gene matches: 12. Germline V gene sequence: CDR1 SGHAT, CDR2 FQNNGV. CDR3 loop: CASSSRITSASYNEQFF. The CDR3 region has the DNA TGTGCCAGCAGCTCGAGAATAACTAGCGCGAGCTACAATGAGCAGTTCTTC.

CDR3 DNA sequence: TGTGCCAGCAGCCAAGTTCCTAGCGGGGGACAAGAGACCCAGTACTTC. It encodes CASSQVPSGGQETQYF. The gene calls are TRBV3-1 and TRBJ2-5; 10 positions agree with TRBD2. In germline, CDR1 is LGHDT, CDR2 YNNKEL (reference sequence). Germline trimming cut 1 base from V and 2 bases from J; bases unmatched to any gene: 4. CDR3 length: 16 amino acids.

This clonotype was observed a few times. The V call is TRBV6-2 or TRBV6-3, the J call TRBJ1-5; possibly TRBD1 for D (5 bases). Germline assignment: CDR1 MNHEY and CDR2 SVGEGT. V lost 7 bases and J 3 bases, leaving 16 bases between the germline ends. The CDR3 runs to 15 residues. CDR3 nucleotide sequence: TGTGCCAGCAAAAATCGGGACGGGTCCAATCAGCCCCAGCATTTT. Its translation is CASKNRDGSNQPQHF.

This clonotype has more than one count but fewer than ten. The chain is built from TRBV6-1 and TRBJ2-7; no reliable D call. The germline gives CDR1 MNHNS, CDR2 SASEGT. Trimming took off 6 bases at V and 4 bases at J, with 19 bases between the two ends. The CDR3 contains 15 residues. The DNA of the CDR3 is TGTGCCAGCAGCCCCCGGGCTCGGAGATGGTACGAGCAGTACTTC. Translating it yields CASSPRARRWYEQYF.

In this sample, this clonotype turned up many times. The rearrangement links TRBV7-8 to TRBJ2-2; 7 bases map to TRBD1. CDR3 length: 16 amino acids. V was clipped by 2 bases and J by 2 bases; unmatched bases: 5. In germline, CDR1 is SGHVS, CDR2 FQNEAQ. The CDR3: CASSLMGQTNTGELFF. The CDR3 nucleotides read TGTGCCAGCAGCTTAATGGGACAGACTAACACCGGGGAGCTGTTTTTT.

This clonotype was seen at least ten times. This rearrangement joins TRBV29-1 to TRBJ2-4, with a weak D call TRBD2 (6 bases). Trimming took 7 bases from V and 7 from J, leaving 11 bases between them. Germline V CDR1 and CDR2: SQVTM, ANQGSEA. The CDR3 length is 11 residues. The CDR3 bases are TGCAGCGCAACTAGCCGGAACATTCAGTACTTC. Translation gives CSATSRNIQYF.

There are a few counts of this clonotype. V usage is TRBV6-2 or TRBV6-3 and J usage is TRBJ2-1; TRBD2 agrees at 8 bases. CDR3 length: 15 residues. Germline trimming cut 2 bases from V and 6 bases from J; bases unmatched to any gene: 6. CDR1 and CDR2 (germline): MNHEY, SVGEGT. The CDR3 reads CASSYPGGRSNEQFF. CDR3 sequence (DNA): TGTGCCAGCAGTTACCCGGGCGGGAGGAGCAATGAGCAGTTCTTC.

This clonotype was counted a few times. The CDR3 spells CSAIRGKLGYTF. The CDR3 coding sequence is TGCAGTGCTATCCGGGGCAAACTTGGCTACACCTTC. The chain combines TRBV20-1 with TRBJ1-2; possible D gene TRBD1, 5 bases. V was clipped by 4 bases and J by 7 bases, with 13 bases between them. This CDR3 has 12 residues. Germline V gene data show CDR1 as DFQATT and CDR2 as SNEGSKA (reference sequence).

This clonotype was seen a handful of times. The gene calls are TRBV19 and TRBJ2-7, with 8 nucleotides matching TRBD1. Germline V lookup: CDR1 LNHDA, CDR2 SQIVND (reference sequence). This CDR3 comprises 15 residues. V lost 4 bases, J lost 1 base, and 6 bases stayed unmatched. The CDR3 sequence: CASSRTGLRSYEQYF. In DNA form, the CDR3 reads TGTGCCAGTAGTAGGACAGGGCTGAGGTCCTACGAGCAGTACTTC.

J is TRBJ1-3 and V is TRBV3-1, with D unresolved. Trimming removed 1 base from V and 0 bases from J, with 7 bases in between. CDR1 LGHDT and CDR2 YNNKEL come from the germline V gene (reference sequence). There are 15 residues in the CDR3. The CDR3 reads CASSQASISGNTIYF. The CDR3, as DNA: TGTGCCAGCAGCCAAGCTAGCATCTCTGGAAACACCATATATTTT.

The V gene is TRBV5-1, the J gene TRBJ2-2; D is unresolved. CDR1 is SGHRS and CDR2 is YFSETQ in the germline V gene. Deletions cut 7 bases from V and 4 bases from J, with 14 bases between. This CDR3 has 14 residues. In DNA, the CDR3 is TGCGCCAGCTCCCCTGGGTGGATCACCGGGGAGCTGTTTTTT. Translation gives CASSPGWITGELFF.

This clonotype was recorded many times. The chain couples TRBV29-1 to TRBJ2-7, with D perhaps TRBD1 (6 bases). Germline V gene sequence: CDR1 SQVTM, CDR2 ANQGSEA. This CDR3 region has 13 residues. The V end was cut by 8 bases, the J end by 3 bases, with 17 bases between. Here the CDR3 reads CSTGIKQGYEQYF. The CDR3 DNA follows: TGCAGCACCGGAATAAAACAGGGCTACGAGCAGTACTTC.

In its sample, this clonotype was seen many times. V gene TRBV28 combines with J gene TRBJ2-1; 8 positions match TRBD1. CDR1 MDHEN and CDR2 SYDVKM come from the germline V gene. This CDR3 is built from 16 residues. After removal of 6 bases from V and 0 bases from J, the junction contained 7 bases not matched to a gene. The CDR3 reads CASSSTGASSYNEQFF. In DNA, the CDR3 is TGTGCCAGCAGCTCGACAGGGGCCAGCTCCTACAATGAGCAGTTCTTC.

This clonotype appeared a few times. The gene calls are TRBV5-1 and TRBJ2-5, with TRBD1 matching 8 bases. CDR1 is SGHRS, CDR2 YFSETQ, per germline. V was pared by 0 bases and J by 3 bases, with 1 base of the junction left unmatched. This CDR3 has 14 residues. CDR3 nucleotides: TGCGCCAGCAGCTTGGCGGGACAGGAAGAGACCCAGTACTTC. It encodes CASSLAGQEETQYF. Combining the CDR3 with reference TRBV5-1 and TRBJ2-5 gives the whole variable domain KAGVTQTPRYLIKTRGQQVTLSCSPISGHRSVSWYQQTPGQGLQFLFEYFSETQRNKGNFPGRFSGRQFSNSRSEMNVSTLELGDSALYLCASSLAGQEETQYFGPGTRLLVL.

This clonotype appeared many times. The chain has TRBV5-1 and TRBJ1-2; weak D call: TRBD1 (5 bases). This CDR3 region has 16 residues. V was pared by 4 bases and J by 4 bases, with 20 bases between. The germline CDR1 and CDR2 sequences are SGHRS and YFSETQ. CDR3 coding DNA: TGCGCCAGCAGCCCCGAGACTGAGGGGCGGGTCTATGGCTACACCTTC. It yields the protein CASSPETEGRVYGYTF.

This sequence joins TRBV24-1 and TRBJ2-2, with TRBD2 identical over 12 bases. V was clipped by 5 bases and J by 5 bases; unmatched bases: 5. Germline lookup yields CDR1 KGHDR and CDR2 SFDVKD. The CDR3 consists of 16 residues. The CDR3 loop is CATSALAGGPTGELFF. The CDR3 nucleotides read TGTGCCACCAGTGCCCTAGCGGGAGGGCCTACCGGGGAGCTGTTTTTT.

The chain uses TRBV28 and TRBJ2-7; TRBD2 aligns across 7 bases. V trimming: 6 bases; J trimming: 4 bases; junction bases outside the gene matches: 12. The CDR3 runs to 15 residues. Germline V lookup: CDR1 MDHEN, CDR2 SYDVKM. The chain's CDR3 is CASSSGSSGSYEQYF. Written as DNA, the CDR3 is TGTGCCAGCAGCTCCGGTAGTAGCGGGTCTTACGAGCAGTACTTC.

This clonotype was observed a handful of times. The chain's CDR3 is CASRGGQTNYGYTF. CDR3 in DNA: TGTGCCAGCAGAGGGGGACAGACTAACTATGGCTACACCTTC. The rearrangement links TRBV12-3 or TRBV12-4 to TRBJ1-2; 7 bases line up with TRBD1. CDR3 length: 14 residues. Unmatched junction bases numbered 4, after V lost 6 bases and J lost 0 bases.

This clonotype came up many times. This rearrangement joins TRBV3-1 to TRBJ2-2; TRBD2 is a possible D gene (6 bases). This CDR3 region has 16 residues. Germline V lookup: CDR1 LGHDT, CDR2 YNNKEL (reference sequence). V was clipped by 4 bases and J by 6 bases, with 18 bases between them. The CDR3 region is CASSPGGTRLAGELFF. The CDR3 DNA sequence: TGTGCCAGCAGCCCCGGCGGGACCCGGTTAGCCGGGGAGCTGTTTTTT.

The sample holds a few counts of this clonotype. The V call is TRBV4-1, the J call TRBJ1-3; tentative D call: TRBD1 (5 bases). CDR3 size: 16 residues. The V gene's germline CDR1 is MGHRA and CDR2 YSYEKL. V shed 7 bases and J shed 0 bases, with 16 bases lying between them. DNA for the CDR3: TGCGCCAGCAAAGCCTCAGGGACGCACTCTGGAAACACCATATATTTT. Its translation is CASKASGTHSGNTIYF.

The chain has TRBV5-8 and TRBJ2-7, with D perhaps assigned TRBD1 or TRBD2 (5 bases each). Germline CDR1 reads SGHTS; CDR2 reads YDEGEE. This CDR3 comprises 15 residues. V gave up 6 bases and J gave up 4 bases, with 20 bases separating them. CDR3 region: CASTYKGPSSYEQYF. For the CDR3, the DNA is TGTGCCAGCACCTATAAGGGACCCAGTTCTTACGAGCAGTACTTC.

This clonotype was observed many times. The gene calls are TRBV4-1 and TRBJ2-7; no clear D gene. The CDR3 covers 15 residues. Deletions cut 0 bases from V and 1 base from J, with 10 bases between. Germline V gene sequence: CDR1 MGHRA, CDR2 YSYEKL. The CDR3 DNA reads TGCGCCAGCAGCCAAGATGGCTCAGTATCCTACGAGCAGTACTTC. Translating it yields CASSQDGSVSYEQYF.

The J gene is TRBJ1-1, the V gene TRBV4-2; 9 bases map to TRBD1. Germline V gives CDR1 LGHNA, CDR2 YNFKEQ. V trimming: 0 bases; J trimming: 7 bases; junction bases outside the gene matches: 6. The CDR3 is made up of 15 amino acids. CDR3 residues: CASSQERTGVGEAFF. The CDR3 DNA sequence: TGTGCCAGCAGCCAAGAAAGGACAGGGGTGGGTGAAGCTTTCTTT.

This chain uses TRBV29-1 with TRBJ2-3; D could derive from TRBD1 or TRBD2 (5 bases each). V was trimmed by 6 bases and J by 2 bases, leaving 21 bases between them. The germline CDR1 and CDR2 sequences are SQVTM and ANQGSEA. This CDR3 comprises 16 residues. The CDR3 DNA reads TGCAGCGTCCTTCTCCCGAACTGGGGGAACACAGATACGCAGTATTTT. It codes for CSVLLPNWGNTDTQYF.

The V call is TRBV11-2, the J call TRBJ2-2; D may match TRBD1 or TRBD2 (5 bases each). The germline CDR1 and CDR2 sequences are SGHAT and FQNNGV. V was trimmed by 1 base and J by 4 bases, leaving 7 bases between them. The CDR3 extends over 14 amino acids. In DNA form, the CDR3 reads TGTGCCAGCAGCTTAGGGGACCTCACCGGGGAGCTGTTTTTT. Translating it yields CASSLGDLTGELFF.

The genes are TRBV11-3 and TRBJ2-7; 9 nucleotides line up with TRBD1. V trimming: 1 base; J trimming: 5 bases; junction bases outside the gene matches: 9. The CDR3 sequence is 16 residues long. From germline, CDR1 is SGHNT and CDR2 YENEEA. This chain's CDR3 is CASSLGTGQGSDEQYF. The DNA of the CDR3 is TGTGCCAGCAGCTTAGGAACGGGACAGGGTAGCGACGAGCAGTACTTC.